The sequence of this T cell receptor (beta chain) was determined in a study of shared clonotypes between healthy human individuals (dated by TCRdb to 2018 to 2020). Regarding the complete study: A few men and two women, aged 18 to 49 years, made up the cohort. To estimate repertoire size and how much clonotype sharing occurs between individuals, the study deeply sequenced the blood TCR repertoires of five or six healthy adults. Per donor, three plates each were used for CD4 naive and CD4 memory, two for CD8 naive, and one for CD8 memory. Leukapheresis yielded between about 0.8 and 8.9 billion PBMCs per donor. Libraries were prepared and TCR repertoires were sequenced by different laboratories using diverse techniques, in order to increase sequencing depth and limit assay-specific biases. General findings and caveats noted by the study authors: Based on pairwise subsampling, the degree of clonotype sharing among donors was expected to be affected by sequencing depth. Naive subsets generally had larger estimated clonotype richness than memory subsets. Because the study included only a small number of donors, the genetic and exposure-history diversity represented was limited. Sharing across several donors was observed for 4.5% to 6.5% of naive CD4, about 4% of naive CD8, over 2% of memory CD4, and roughly 0.4% of memory CD8 clonotypes. Incomplete sequencing was indicated by rarefaction of sorted-subset datasets, despite the large sequencing depth. Sampling was restricted to blood, and TCR repertoires in tissue are likely to differ from TCR repertoires in blood. Compared with non-shared clonotypes, the clonotypes found in all four sorted-subset donors had higher generation probabilities.

The CDR3 starts with the cysteine, ends with the phenylalanine, and has 13 residues. Only the CDR3 portion is preserved as DNA: 39 bases, with reading frame beginning at the first base. Per the germline V gene (reference sequence), SEHNR is the CDR1 and FQNEAQ is the CDR2. A distance of 4 bases separates the germline ends of V and J, which lose 3 bases and 0 bases respectively. Using the deep immunoSEQ assay, multiplex PCR amplified TCR CDR3 regions from genomic DNA. For each cell subset, the extracted genomic DNA was distributed evenly across all wells of several immunoSEQ 96-well plates, and each plate served as one replicate. For sorted subsets, about 200 ng genomic DNA, equal to about 30,000 T cell genomes, was loaded into each replicate PCR. The purified libraries were quantified using a Qubit 3.0 fluorometer, sized with a Bioanalyzer 2100, and then quantified again using the KAPA Library Quantification kit. Each immunoSEQ 96-well plate was sequenced on its own single-read 150-cycle Illumina NextSeq 550 flow cell. In the original analysis: The immunoSEQ output contained only junctional sequences without quality scores, so filtering could not match that applied to full-length reads. Sequences were annotated with PyIR, a Python wrapper for IgBLAST v1.9, and V/J genes and CDR3 were assigned using IMGT germline references. Reads were removed for weak V/J assignments (E-value above 1e-6), missing CDR3, stop codons, out-of-frame junctions, or ambiguous translated residues. A V3J clonotype was defined by an identical inferred V gene, J gene, and CDR3 amino acid sequence. To compute the percentage overlap between repertoires, the number of shared unique clonotypes was divided by the size of the smaller repertoire. Repertoire richness was assessed with RTK rarefaction, the Chao1 estimator, and Recon v2.1 estimates of unobserved clonotypes. OLGA was used to compute generation probabilities for all TCRbeta clonotypes that the gDNA method yielded from four donors. Here the immuneACCESS table is served through TCRdb, limited to in-frame sequences with V and J called. Missing clones are a known gap in these copies; in checked studies unresolved V genes cover under half, and the rest lacks a known reason. D and trimming come from the DNA, and the V and J calls and clone size come from that table. The sample table holds under 1,100,000 clones, of which around 74% were seen once. 1.4% of the sample comes from the top ten.

This clone was recorded only once. Its binding antigen is unknown. Base qualities are not recorded, but no much larger clone differs from it by a single base. Other DNA sequences in this sample translate to the same CDR3. The donors were healthy, HIV-negative adults who had no recently reported acute infections or vaccinations. All donors were Caucasian adults living in Nashville, Tennessee, USA. CD4+ T cells were enriched through magnetic negative selection, after which naive cells were positively selected on CD45RA and the remaining negative fraction served as the memory subset. After blood collection by leukapheresis, PBMCs were isolated using Ficoll-Histopaque density gradient centrifugation and then cryopreserved in the vapor phase of liquid nitrogen. Purity and quantity of every magnetically sorted T cell population were checked by analytical flow cytometry. Genomic DNA was isolated from every sorted fraction and measured by UV absorbance on a Nanodrop 2000c.

This TCR derives from a young man in good health. The sample was memory CD4+ T cells sorted from blood. This specimen's cell subset or site label, interpreted: CD45RA-negative fraction. The sequence links TRBV7-9 to TRBJ2-3; the D gene remains uncertain. The CDR3 here reads CASSFGSTDTQYF. Read as DNA, the sequence is TGTGCCAGCAGCTTTGGCAGCACAGATACGCAGTATTTT.